This T cell receptor beta chain was sequenced in a study of shared clonotypes between healthy human individuals. Study processing details: ImmunoSEQ yielded junction-only sequences lacking quality scores, so filtering differed. Repertoires were generated with immunoSEQ multiplex PCR, while TCRdb's copy carries only in-frame clones and drops some. The DNA was the basis for D and trimming; V, J and clone size are from that table. The data hold approximately 2,000,000 clones, with 85% to 95% observed a single time. Source material: naive CD4+ T cells from PBMCs. Subset described: CD45RA+ positively selected. This receptor was taken from a man between 18 and 29 years old in good health. Some clones in this sample may be carry-over from other donors' samples.

CDR3 sequence: CATSAGDGIVYTF. The CDR3, as DNA: TGTGCCACTTCCGCCGGGGACGGAATAGTCTACACCTTC. The V call is TRBV27, the J call TRBJ1-2; TRBD1 is a possible D gene (5 bases). Germline V lookup: CDR1 MNHEY, CDR2 SMNVEV (reference sequence). Trimming removed 10 bases at V and 10 bases at J, with 22 bases between. The CDR3 covers 13 residues.